This T cell receptor beta chain was sequenced during a study of T cells in Graves' hyperthyroidism and ophthalmopathy. Broader study findings: Blood also carried most thyroid clonotypes expanded above 0.001.

Authors of the study amplified TCR beta CDR3 regions from RNA transcripts. The HTBI primer set drove a first-round RT-PCR of the TCR CDR3. MiXCR, applied by TCRdb to the multiplex PCR reads, yields one record per CDR3 protein. The sample lists around 600,000 distinct CDR3 sequences, about 45% seen once, with less than 9% in the top ten. This CDR3 is built from 15 residues. Germline V CDR1 and CDR2: SGHTA, FQGNSA. Patients showing uncontrolled infection, other autoimmune disease, pregnancy or lactation were ineligible. Thyroid ultrasound and orbital computed tomography, with clinical symptoms and serum thyroxine and TRAb, informed diagnoses. On this clonotype: The antigen remains unidentified. Compared with germline, one end of the junction differs, possibly owing to a read error.

This chain connects TRBV7-2 to TRBJ1-2; 8 nucleotides match TRBD1. Sequencing was done on a sample of peripheral blood or thyroid tissue (not recorded which). This clonotype originated in an adult man with Graves' disease, either hyperthyroidism or ophthalmopathy (not recorded which). CDR3 loop: CASSQVAGGDYGYTF. The CDR3 DNA sequence: TGCGCCAGCAGCCAAGTTGCAGGGGGCGACTATGGCTACACCTTC. Looking up the rest from reference TRBV7-2 and TRBJ1-2 gives the full variable domain: GAGVSQSPSNKVTEKGKDVELRCDPISGHTALYWYRQSLGQGLEFLIYFQGNSAPDKSGLPSDRFSAERTGGSVSTLTIQRTQQEDSAVYLCASSQVAGGDYGYTFGSGTRLTVV.